These 5 T cell receptor beta chains came from one sample sequenced in a study of blood T cell repertoires in COVID-19. Some clones are missing from TCRdb's copy, which holds only in-frame ones; the method was immunoSEQ multiplex PCR. The sample lists some 300,000 clones, roughly 90% occurring once. Sequenced: PBMCs or T cells enriched from blood (not recorded which). The receptors were gathered from a woman aged 25 to 39 who had recovered from COVID-19.

The chain links TRBV4-3 to TRBJ1-2; TRBD1 might be the D (5 bases). The CDR3 is made up of 13 amino acids. Trimming left V 1 base short and J 5 bases short, with 8 bases between. CDR1 is LGHNA, CDR2 YSLEER, per germline. The CDR3 DNA reads TGCGCCAGCAGCCAAGGGGGCAATTATGGCTACACCTTC. Residues: CASSQGGNYGYTF.

The gene calls are TRBV27 and TRBJ2-5; 12 bases match TRBD1. V trimming: 6 bases; J trimming: 5 bases; junction bases outside the gene matches: 7. The CDR3 is 15 residues long. Germline V CDR1 and CDR2: MNHEY, SMNVEV (reference sequence). CDR3 protein: CASSPGQGAGETQYF. For the CDR3, the DNA is TGTGCCAGCAGCCCGGGACAGGGGGCAGGGGAGACCCAGTACTTC.

The chain joins TRBV11-3 to TRBJ1-1; D is ambiguous. CDR1 SGHNT and CDR2 YENEEA come from the germline V gene. V was shortened by 3 bases and J by 10 bases, with 15 bases between the two germline ends. The CDR3 extends over 13 amino acids. The DNA for the CDR3 is TGTGCCAGCAGCTTTCGCCCTAACGATAGAGCTTTCTTT. As protein: CASSFRPNDRAFF.

The chain employs TRBV3-1 (or the pseudogene TRBV3-2) and TRBJ1-2, with unresolved D. This CDR3 contains 12 residues. CDR1 is LGHDT and CDR2 is YNNKEL in the germline V gene (reference sequence). V lost 0 bases to trimming and J lost 9 bases, with 8 bases between them. The CDR3 protein is CASSQDLRRYTF. DNA of the CDR3: TGTGCCAGCAGCCAAGATCTGCGGCGCTACACCTTC.

The gene calls are TRBV28 and TRBJ2-7, with TRBD1 matching over 7 bases. V shed 3 bases, J shed 8 bases, and the junction held 13 bases outside the gene matches. The CDR3 is 15 amino acids. Germline V CDR1 and CDR2: MDHEN, SYDVKM. In nucleotides, the CDR3 is TGTGCCAGCAGTTTCCTAGACAGGGTGGTTACGAAGCAGTACTTC. Amino acids: CASSFLDRVVTKQYF.